Each of the 10 T cell receptor beta chains below was sequenced from the same sample in a study of shared clonotypes between healthy human individuals. Selected positively for CCR7 and CD45RO-negative, naive CD8 cells excluded terminally differentiated effector memory CD45RA+ cells. Data came from immunoSEQ multiplex PCR; TCRdb stores just in-frame clones and leaves some out. The sample yields just over 2,000,000 clones, approximately 94% seen once. Sequenced: naive CD8+ T cells sorted from blood. The receptors stem from a man aged 18 to 30 in good health.

The V and J genes are TRBV2 and TRBJ2-3; TRBD2 agrees at 7 bases. V lost 5 bases and J lost 0; bases outside the gene matches: 14. Per germline, CDR1 SNHLY and CDR2 FYNNEI. CDR3 size: 18 residues. The CDR3 spells CASSNGREGRASTDTQYF. DNA of the CDR3: TGTGCCAGCAGTAACGGACGAGAGGGGAGGGCCAGCACAGATACGCAGTATTTT.

This rearrangement joins TRBV19 to TRBJ1-5; perhaps TRBD1 as D (5 bases). The CDR3 length is 15 residues. Trimming stripped 5 bases from V and 7 bases from J, with 18 bases between. CDR1 is LNHDA and CDR2 is SQIVND in the germline V gene (reference sequence). CDR3 sequence (DNA): TGTGCCAGTAGTGAACCCAGGGATCTAGGCCAGCCCCAGCATTTT. It is translated as CASSEPRDLGQPQHF.

The chain joins TRBV7-9 to TRBJ2-1, with no clear D. The CDR3 spans 15 residues. Deletions cut 5 bases from V and 0 bases from J, with 11 bases between. In germline, CDR1 is SEHNR, CDR2 FQNEAQ (reference sequence). CDR3 bases: TGTGCCAGCAGCCAGACTCCAAGCTCCTACAATGAGCAGTTCTTC. Its protein product is CASSQTPSSYNEQFF.

The chain couples TRBV9 to TRBJ2-7; D call uncertain. The CDR3 is 15 amino acids. V shed 1 base and J shed 6 bases, with 17 bases lying between them. Germline loops: CDR1 SGDLS, CDR2 YYNGEE. CDR3 sequence: CASSVSSAIPFEQYF. CDR3 DNA: TGTGCCAGCAGCGTATCCTCCGCCATACCCTTCGAGCAGTACTTC. The full variable domain, completed using reference TRBV9 and TRBJ2-7, is DSGVTQTPKHLITATGQRVTLRCSPRSGDLSVYWYQQSLDQGLQFLIQYYNGEERAKGNILERFSAQQFPDLHSELNLSSLELGDSALYFCASSVSSAIPFEQYFGPGTRLTVT.

The chain couples TRBV7-2 to TRBJ2-2; D gene unclear. V was trimmed by 4 bases and J by 3 bases, leaving 3 bases between them. The CDR3 runs to 12 residues. From germline, CDR1 is SGHTA and CDR2 FQGNSA. The CDR3 region is CASSSYTGELFF. CDR3 in DNA: TGTGCCAGCAGCTCTTACACCGGGGAGCTGTTTTTT.

In DNA form, the CDR3 reads TGTGCCAGCAGCTCGGAACAGGCCAGGGGCTACACCTTC. It encodes CASSSEQARGYTF. The chain carries TRBV7-9 and TRBJ1-2; perhaps TRBD1 as D (5 bases). CDR1 and CDR2 (germline): SEHNR, FQNEAQ (reference sequence). CDR3 length equals 13 residues. V was pared by 4 bases and J by 8 bases, with 14 bases between.

This rearrangement joins TRBV10-3 to TRBJ2-7, with D possibly TRBD1 on 6 matching bases. In germline, CDR1 is ENHRY, CDR2 SYGVKD. The CDR3 is made up of 17 amino acids. Trimming pared 5 bases from V and 3 bases from J, leaving 23 bases between. CDR3 nucleotide sequence: TGTGCCATCAGTTATCACGTGGGGGACACCGTCAACTACGAGCAGTACTTC. Protein sequence: CAISYHVGDTVNYEQYF.

This chain links TRBV13 with TRBJ2-7, with 11 bases identical to TRBD2. Trimming cost V 4 bases and J 2 bases; bases outside gene matches: 4. CDR1 is PRHDT, CDR2 FYEKMQ, per germline (reference sequence). There are 15 residues in the CDR3. CDR3 sequence reads: CASSSSSGGTYEQYF. CDR3 sequence (DNA): TGTGCCAGCAGCTCCTCTAGCGGGGGGACCTACGAGCAGTACTTC. The full variable domain, with the rest looked up from reference TRBV13 and TRBJ2-7, is AAGVIQSPRHLIKEKRETATLKCYPIPRHDTVYWYQQGPGQDPQFLISFYEKMQSDKGSIPDRFSAQQFSDYHSELNMSSLELGDSALYFCASSSSSGGTYEQYFGPGTRLTVT.

The rearrangement joins TRBV10-3 to TRBJ1-1; D gene ambiguous. The CDR3 contains 14 residues. Deletions cut 0 bases from V and 3 bases from J, with 8 bases between. Germline V gene sequence: CDR1 ENHRY, CDR2 SYGVKD. Here the CDR3 reads CAISESEGDTEAFF. DNA for the CDR3: TGTGCCATCAGTGAGTCGGAGGGCGACACTGAAGCTTTCTTT.

The chain employs TRBV6-5 and TRBJ2-7; no clear D gene. Germline-derived CDR1 and CDR2 are MNHEY and SVGAGI. V was clipped by 0 bases and J by 4 bases, with 7 bases between them. The CDR3 length is 13 residues. The CDR3: CASSYSAEYEQYF. The CDR3, as DNA: TGTGCCAGCAGTTACTCGGCTGAGTACGAGCAGTACTTC.